This T cell receptor (beta chain) appears in the sequencing data of a study of blood T cell repertoires in COVID-19. Sequencing was performed with immunoSEQ multiplex PCR; in TCRdb, only in-frame clones are kept and a portion is missing. The data contain some 200,000 clones, around four fifths of them singletons. The length of the CDR3 is 14 residues. V trimming: 8 bases; J trimming: 4 bases; junction bases outside the gene matches: 8. The germline CDR1 and CDR2 sequences are LNHNV and YYDKDF (reference sequence). This chain uses TRBV15 with TRBJ2-7, with 10 bases identical to TRBD1. Sequences were obtained from peripheral blood. The TCR comes from a woman aged 40-49 years with acute or convalescent COVID-19. The CDR3 bases are TGTGCCACCGCGAGGGACAGGGGTGGATACGAGCAGTACTTC. Protein sequence: CATARDRGGYEQYF.